This entry concerns a single T cell receptor (beta chain). The data were obtained in a study of blood T cell repertoires in COVID-19. Study-wide background: Spain, Italy and the United States supplied samples that represented acute and convalescent COVID-19. In each case, the material was cDNA or gDNA derived from T cells, B-cell-depleted T cells, or PBMCs.

V dropped 5 bases and J dropped 3; count of bases not matched to a gene: 3. Germline V gene sequence: CDR1 SGHAT, CDR2 FQDESV (reference sequence). There are 14 residues in the CDR3. In the original processing: The authors estimated nucleated cell counts from reference gene primer amplification. The table came from immunoSEQ multiplex PCR; TCRdb's copy has only in-frame clones and leaves some out. V and J calls and clone size come straight from that table; D and trimming were deduced from the DNA. Of around 97,000 clones listed, around four fifths are singletons. This clonotype was obtained from a man aged 65 to 79 with acute or convalescent COVID-19. The chain uses TRBV11-1 and TRBJ2-5, with 10 bases aligning to TRBD2. What was sequenced was peripheral blood. CDR3 amino acids: CASSEGTSEETQYF. The CDR3 DNA reads as TGTGCCAGCAGCGAAGGGACTAGCGAAGAGACCCAGTACTTC.